This T cell receptor beta chain was identified in a study of cytomegalovirus exposure and HLA in healthy donors. Concerning this clone itself: Compared with germline, one end of the junction differs, possibly owing to a read error.

The PCR employed 60 Vbeta primers together with 13 Jbeta primers. Sequencing used immunoSEQ multiplex PCR; TCRdb keeps in-frame clones, though not all of them. The table lists about 160,000 clones, approximately 80% of them singletons. Material: PBMCs. The sequence was obtained from a man aged 30-40 years in good health and CMV-seropositive.

The CDR3 protein is CASSQGTSTYERYF. CDR3 in DNA: TGTGCCAGTAGTCAAGGGACATCTACCTACGAGCGGTACTTC. The chain recombines TRBV19 with TRBJ2-7; a possible D gene is TRBD1 (6 bases). The CDR3 spans 14 residues. Germline V gene sequence: CDR1 LNHDA, CDR2 SQIVND (reference sequence).